Listed below are T cell receptor beta chains from one sample, sequenced in a study of CD8 T cells in ankylosing spondylitis. One entry per CDR3 protein, called by TCRdb with MiXCR from the 5' RACE reads. In the table there are 350,000 or so distinct CDR3 sequences, roughly 15% of which are singletons. Sequencing was performed on blood, either unsorted or a sorted T cell fraction (not recorded which). The receptors stem from a male donor with ankylosing spondylitis or in good health (not recorded which). Each CDR3 is given with its conserved first and last residue. A D gene is named only where the DNA matches it firmly. The size field is filled for only some rows; it gives once, few, many or a size class.

CDR3aa: CASSYTSGSTTDTQYF
CDR3nt: TGCGCCAGCAGCTATACTAGCGGGAGTACCACAGATACGCAGTATTTT
abundance: few
j_gene: TRBJ2-3
v_gene: TRBV5-1
d_gene: TRBD2

CDR3aa: CASSRRGPDEKLFF
CDR3nt: TGTGCCAGCAGCCGCAGGGGTCCCGATGAAAAACTGTTTTTT
abundance: many
j_gene: TRBJ1-4
v_gene: TRBV4-2
d_gene: NA

CDR3aa: CASSSYETQYF
CDR3nt: TGTGCCAGCAGTTCCTATGAGACCCAGTACTTC
abundance: NA
j_gene: TRBJ2-5
v_gene: TRBV12-3/TRBV12-4
d_gene: NA

CDR3aa: CASSAGWEQFF
CDR3nt: TGTGCCAGCAGCGCAGGGTGGGAGCAGTTCTTC
abundance: few
j_gene: TRBJ2-1
v_gene: TRBV5-5
d_gene: NA

CDR3aa: CASSLAERWGDTQYF
CDR3nt: TGTGCCAGCAGTCTTGCGGAGAGGTGGGGAGATACGCAGTATTTT
abundance: NA
j_gene: TRBJ2-3
v_gene: TRBV12-3/TRBV12-4
d_gene: NA

CDR3aa: CASSLGQSEKLFF
CDR3nt: TGTGCCAGCAGTTTGGGACAGTCCGAAAAACTGTTTTTT
abundance: few
j_gene: TRBJ1-4
v_gene: TRBV12-3/TRBV12-4
d_gene: TRBD1

CDR3aa: CASSLEAGVIMDGYTF
CDR3nt: TGTGCCAGCAGTTTGGAAGCAGGGGTAATCATGGATGGCTACACCTTC
abundance: NA
j_gene: TRBJ1-2
v_gene: TRBV27
d_gene: NA

CDR3aa: CASSVDSFQETQYF
CDR3nt: TGTGCCAGCAGCGTAGACTCTTTCCAAGAGACCCAGTACTTC
abundance: NA
j_gene: TRBJ2-5
v_gene: TRBV9
d_gene: NA

CDR3aa: CASSFDGTYTGELFF
CDR3nt: TGTGCCAGCAGCTTCGACGGGACATACACCGGGGAGCTGTTTTTT
abundance: NA
j_gene: TRBJ2-2
v_gene: TRBV7-9
d_gene: NA

CDR3aa: CASSLRGGQDNEQFF
CDR3nt: TGTGCCAGCTCACTAAGGGGGGGCCAGGACAATGAGCAGTTCTTC
abundance: few
j_gene: TRBJ2-1
v_gene: TRBV18
d_gene: NA

CDR3aa: CASCLSNQPQHF
CDR3nt: TGTGCCAGCTGTCTTAGCAATCAGCCCCAGCATTTT
abundance: NA
j_gene: TRBJ1-5
v_gene: TRBV12-3/TRBV12-4
d_gene: NA

CDR3aa: CASSLGTGIRAYEQYF
CDR3nt: TGTGCCAGCAGTTTAGGGACAGGAATCCGCGCCTACGAGCAGTACTTC
abundance: few
j_gene: TRBJ2-7
v_gene: TRBV28
d_gene: TRBD1